This section outlines one T cell receptor (beta chain) sequence together with its context. CDR3 size: 15 residues. V lost 0 bases, J lost 2 bases, and 13 bases lay in between. Germline V CDR1 and CDR2: GTSNPN, SVGIG (reference sequence). The data stem from a study of blood T cell repertoires in COVID-19. Study-wide background: COVID-19 samples collected from the United States, Italy and Spain covered acute and convalescent phases. The cDNA or gDNA used as material had been derived from T cells, B-cell-depleted T cells, or PBMCs.

Original processing methods: Reference gene primer amplification gave estimated nucleated cell counts. Assay: immunoSEQ multiplex PCR; the TCRdb copy retains only in-frame clones and omits some. Clone size and V and J calls were adopted from that table, with D and trimming inferred from the DNA. The repertoire has a few hundred thousand clones, 89% of them found once; the top ten carry roughly 4.8%. Sequenced input: peripheral blood. The receptor's source is a middle-aged woman who had recovered from COVID-19. The V gene is TRBV30, the J gene TRBJ1-2, with D possibly matching TRBD1 (5 bases). The CDR3 region has the DNA TGTGCCTGGAGTGTATTTGGGGCGGGGAACTATGGCTACACCTTC. It specifies CAWSVFGAGNYGYTF.